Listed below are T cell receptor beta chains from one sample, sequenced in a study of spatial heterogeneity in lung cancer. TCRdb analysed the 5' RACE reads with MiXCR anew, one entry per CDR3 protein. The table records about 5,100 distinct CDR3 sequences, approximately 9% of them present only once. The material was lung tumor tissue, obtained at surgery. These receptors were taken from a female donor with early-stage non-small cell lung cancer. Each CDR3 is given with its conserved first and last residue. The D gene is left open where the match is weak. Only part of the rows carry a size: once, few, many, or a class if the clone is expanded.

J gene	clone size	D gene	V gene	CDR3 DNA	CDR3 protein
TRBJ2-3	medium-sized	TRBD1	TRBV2	TGTGCCAGCAGTGAGGACAGGACAGATACGCAGTATTTT	CASSEDRTDTQYF
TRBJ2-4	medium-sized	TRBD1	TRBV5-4	TGTGCCAGCAGCTTGGGGCAGGGGGTTGCCAAAAACATTCAGTACTTC	CASSLGQGVAKNIQYF
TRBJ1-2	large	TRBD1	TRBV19	TGTGCCAGTAGTCTGCAGGGGGTCCAGTATGGCTACACCTTC	CASSLQGVQYGYTF
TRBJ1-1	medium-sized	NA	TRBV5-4	TGTGCCAGCAGCTTCCAGCTACCGAACACTGAAGCTTTCTTT	CASSFQLPNTEAFF
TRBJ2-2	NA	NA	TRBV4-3	TGCGCCAGCAGCCAAGATCGGGGTCTCGTCGCCGGGGAGCTGTTTTTT	CASSQDRGLVAGELFF
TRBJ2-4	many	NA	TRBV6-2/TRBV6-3	TGTGCCAGCAGTTACCGACTGAACATTCAGTACTTC	CASSYRLNIQYF
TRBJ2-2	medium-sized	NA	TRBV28	TGTGCCAGCAGTTTCGAGTTTGGGGGGGCGGACACCGGGGAGCTGTTTTTT	CASSFEFGGADTGELFF
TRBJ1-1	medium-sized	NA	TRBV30	TGTGCCTGGAGTGCGGGACTGAACACTGAAGCTTTCTTT	CAWSAGLNTEAFF
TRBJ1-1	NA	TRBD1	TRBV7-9	TGTGCCAGCACCTTCGGACAGGGCGGGTCAGAAGCTTTCTTT	CASTFGQGGSEAFF
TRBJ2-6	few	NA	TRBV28	TGTGCCAGCAGTTTAAGAAGGGCTGGGGCCAACGTCCTGACTTTC	CASSLRRAGANVLTF
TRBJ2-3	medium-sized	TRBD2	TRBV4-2	TGTGCCAGCAGTCCGGGATGGGAGCGGGAGCATACGCAGTATTTT	CASSPGWEREHTQYF
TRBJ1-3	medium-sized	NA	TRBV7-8	TGTGCCAGCAGCTTAGTAGGGCCAGGGGTTAGCTCTGGAAACACCATATATTTT	CASSLVGPGVSSGNTIYF
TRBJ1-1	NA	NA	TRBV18	TGTGCCAGCTCACCTGGCTTGAACACTGAAGCTTTCTTT	CASSPGLNTEAFF
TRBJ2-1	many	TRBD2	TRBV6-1	TGTGCCAGCATGGGACTAGCGGTTTACAATGAGCAGTTCTTC	CASMGLAVYNEQFF
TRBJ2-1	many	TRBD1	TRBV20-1	TGCAGTGCTACCGGGACAGGGGTCAATGAGCAGTTCTTC	CSATGTGVNEQFF
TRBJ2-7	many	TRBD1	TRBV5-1	TGCGCCAGCAGCTTGCGGGGTACTGGGACAGGGGTCCACCGGCCCCTCTACGAGCAGTACTTC	CASSLRGTGTGVHRPLYEQYF
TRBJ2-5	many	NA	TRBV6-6	TGTGCCAGCAGTTATGATAGGGGGGGCTCGGAGACCCAGTACTTC	CASSYDRGGSETQYF
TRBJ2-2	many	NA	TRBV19	TGTGCCGTCGCGAATGCGAACACCGGGGAGCTGTTTTTT	CAVANANTGELFF
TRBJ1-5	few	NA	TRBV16	TGTGCCAGCAGCGGTACGGGAGGGGTAAGCAATCAGCCCCAGCATTTT	CASSGTGGVSNQPQHF
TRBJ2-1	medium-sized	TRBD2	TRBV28	TGTGCCAGCAGTTTATCGGGACTAGCCCGGGCTTACAATGAGCAGTTCTTC	CASSLSGLARAYNEQFF
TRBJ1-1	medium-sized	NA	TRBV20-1	TGCAGTGCTAGAGAGGGCAGGGACACTGAAGCTTTCTTT	CSAREGRDTEAFF
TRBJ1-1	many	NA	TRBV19	TGTGCCAGTACGCGAGGGCGAACCCCCATGAACACTGAAGCTTTCTTT	CASTRGRTPMNTEAFF
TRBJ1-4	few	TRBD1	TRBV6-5	TGTGCCAGCAGAACCGGGACAGGGGGAGCAACTAATGAAAAACTGTTTTTT	CASRTGTGGATNEKLFF
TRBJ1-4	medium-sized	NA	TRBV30	TGTGCCTGGAGTGTTGACTATCGTAATGAAAAACTGTTTTTT	CAWSVDYRNEKLFF
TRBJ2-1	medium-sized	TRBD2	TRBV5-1	TGCGCCAGCAGCTTGGCTCCAGCGGGAGGGGACAATGAGCAGTTCTTC	CASSLAPAGGDNEQFF
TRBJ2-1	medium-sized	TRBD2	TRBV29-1	TGCAGCGTTCGGAAAGCGGGGACCTACAATGAGCAGTTCTTC	CSVRKAGTYNEQFF
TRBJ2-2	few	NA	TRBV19	TGTGCCAGTAGTATAGATTCGAGGTTGGACACCGGGGAGCTGTTTTTT	CASSIDSRLDTGELFF
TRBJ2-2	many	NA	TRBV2	TGTGCCAGCAGTGAGGAACAGAACACCGGGGAGCTGTTTTTT	CASSEEQNTGELFF
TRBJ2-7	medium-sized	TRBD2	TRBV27	TGTGCCAGCAGTTTCGCTAGCGGGAGGGCCTACGAGCAGTACTTC	CASSFASGRAYEQYF
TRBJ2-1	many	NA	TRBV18	TGTGCCAGCTCTACCAGCGGTACTATCTACTACAATGAGCAGTTCTTC	CASSTSGTIYYNEQFF
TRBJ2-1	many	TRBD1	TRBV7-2	TGTGCCAGCCAGGACAGGGGGGGCTCCTACAATGAGCAGTTCTTC	CASQDRGGSYNEQFF
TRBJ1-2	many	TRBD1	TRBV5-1	TGCGCCAGCACCGTGGACAGGGGGGATGGCTACACCTTC	CASTVDRGDGYTF
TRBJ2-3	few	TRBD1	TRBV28	TGTGCCAGCATCGAGCGGGACAGGGGGGCAGATACGCAGTATTTT	CASIERDRGADTQYF
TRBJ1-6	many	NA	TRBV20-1	TGCAGTGCTAGACGATCGGCAGGGAATTCACCCCTCCACTTT	CSARRSAGNSPLHF
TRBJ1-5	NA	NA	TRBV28	TGTGCCAGCCAGGTACTCGATCAGCCCCAGCATTTT	CASQVLDQPQHF
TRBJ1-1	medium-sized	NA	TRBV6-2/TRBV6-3	TGTGCCAGCAGTTACAGGGGTTATACTGAAGCTTTCTTT	CASSYRGYTEAFF
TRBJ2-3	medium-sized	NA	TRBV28	TGTGCCAGCAGTTTCGCCGGTTCGTGGGATACGCAGTATTTT	CASSFAGSWDTQYF
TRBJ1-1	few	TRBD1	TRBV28	TGTGCCAGCAGAAAACAGGGGTTCACTGAAGCTTTCTTT	CASRKQGFTEAFF
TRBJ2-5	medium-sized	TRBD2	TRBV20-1	TGCAGTGCTAGGGGGACTAGCCGCCAAGAGACCCAGTACTTC	CSARGTSRQETQYF
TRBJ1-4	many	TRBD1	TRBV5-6	TGTGCCAGCAGCTTTCCAGGGACAGCTACAAAACTGTTTTTT	CASSFPGTATKLFF
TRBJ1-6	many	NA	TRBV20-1	TGCAGTGCGAGGAGCTCCTATAATTCACCCCTCCACTTT	CSARSSYNSPLHF
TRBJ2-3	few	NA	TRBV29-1	TGCAGTTACGGCCCCGCGGGGGATACGCAGTATTTT	CSYGPAGDTQYF